The next 13 T cell receptor beta chains were all read from a single sample in a study of pediatric ulcerative colitis. Profiled with immunoSEQ multiplex PCR; TCRdb holds only in-frame clones, not every one. The sample lists tens of thousands of clones, around 80% seen once, with roughly 5.2% in the top ten. The sample comprised blood. Receptors were obtained from a boy aged 10-17 years with moderate ulcerative colitis.

DNA for the CDR3: TGTGCCAGCTCACCACAACAGGATATCGGGCGACTCGGCAAAAACATTCAGTACTTC. This gives the protein CASSPQQDIGRLGKNIQYF. The chain carries TRBV18 and TRBJ2-4; D perhaps matches TRBD1 (5 bases). Germline values: CDR1 KGHSH, CDR2 LQKENI. The V end lost 1 base, the J end lost 3 bases, and 22 bases lay between the germline ends. The CDR3 is made up of 19 amino acids.

The chain links TRBV5-1 to TRBJ2-7; TRBD1 matches 8 bases. The CDR3 covers 16 residues. Trimming at V came to 4 bases and at J to 0 bases, leaving 9 bases not matched to a gene. Per the germline V gene, CDR1 is SGHRS and CDR2 is YFSETQ. The CDR3 spells CASSPGTGIYSYEQYF. CDR3 DNA: TGCGCCAGCAGCCCTGGGACAGGCATTTACTCCTACGAGCAGTACTTC.

The chain carries TRBV29-1 and TRBJ1-2; no definite D call. The CDR3 has 11 residues. The V end lost 4 bases, the J end lost 8 bases, and 11 bases lay between the germline ends. Germline V gene data show CDR1 as SQVTM and CDR2 as ANQGSEA. As DNA, the CDR3 is TGCAGCGTTGCCCCGGAACAGGGCTACACCTTC. It codes for CSVAPEQGYTF.

J is TRBJ2-7 and V is TRBV4-1; 11 bases agree with TRBD1. V dropped 6 bases and J dropped 4; count of bases not matched to a gene: 8. Germline CDR1 and CDR2: MGHRA and YSYEKL. This CDR3 region has 15 residues. This CDR3 is CASRHPGQGVYEQYF. As DNA, the CDR3 is TGCGCCAGCAGGCACCCGGGACAGGGGGTTTACGAGCAGTACTTC.

The chain is built from TRBV9 and TRBJ1-3; D not certain. Trimming pared 4 bases from V and 1 base from J, leaving 9 bases between. This CDR3 region has 14 residues. Germline V gene data show CDR1 as SGDLS and CDR2 as YYNGEE. The CDR3 spells CASSPLGSGNTIYF. For the CDR3, the DNA is TGTGCCAGCAGCCCCCTAGGTTCTGGAAACACCATATATTTT.

This rearrangement joins TRBV4-3 to TRBJ2-1, with 7 bases aligning to TRBD2. The length of the CDR3 is 17 residues. Unmatched junction bases numbered 9, after V lost 4 bases and J lost 0 bases. The germline CDR1 and CDR2 sequences are LGHNA and YSLEER. The DNA of the CDR3 is TGCGCCAGCAGCCTTATACTAGCGAGCATCTCCTACAATGAGCAGTTCTTC. It specifies CASSLILASISYNEQFF.

V is TRBV19 and J is TRBJ2-7, with D possibly matching TRBD2 (5 bases). The CDR3 contains 14 residues. Trimming removed 3 bases from V and 3 bases from J, with 12 bases in between. CDR1 LNHDA and CDR2 SQIVND come from the germline V gene (reference sequence). In DNA form, the CDR3 reads TGTGCCAGTAGTATTTCTGAGGGTGACTACGAGCAGTACTTC. It translates to CASSISEGDYEQYF.

The chain uses TRBV9 and TRBJ1-1, with D possibly being TRBD1 (6 bases). Per the germline V gene, CDR1 is SGDLS and CDR2 is YYNGEE. CDR3 size: 13 residues. V shed 5 bases and J shed 1 base, with 9 bases lying between them. CDR3 sequence: CASRSGQNTEAFF. For the CDR3, the DNA is TGTGCCAGCAGGTCGGGACAGAACACTGAAGCTTTCTTT. The complete variable domain, with remaining parts taken from reference TRBV9 and TRBJ1-1, reads DSGVTQTPKHLITATGQRVTLRCSPRSGDLSVYWYQQSLDQGLQFLIQYYNGEERAKGNILERFSAQQFPDLHSELNLSSLELGDSALYFCASRSGQNTEAFFGQGTRLTVV.

The V call is TRBV5-1, the J call TRBJ2-7, with TRBD1 identical over 8 bases. The trim removed 5 bases at V and 4 bases at J, leaving 8 bases unmatched. This CDR3 is 14 amino acids long. Germline V CDR1 and CDR2: SGHRS, YFSETQ. CDR3 in DNA: TGCGCCAGCAGTAAATGGCAGGGGGCTTACGAGCAGTACTTC. It codes for CASSKWQGAYEQYF.

The chain carries TRBV2 and TRBJ1-1; D call uncertain. Trimming pared 9 bases from V and 11 bases from J, leaving 25 bases between. This CDR3 contains 14 residues. Germline lookup yields CDR1 SNHLY and CDR2 FYNNEI. CDR3 sequence reads: CASIPPPEAKPAFF. DNA for the CDR3: TGTGCCAGTATACCCCCTCCGGAAGCTAAACCCGCTTTCTTT.

This clone has a handful of counts. The genes are TRBV19 and TRBJ2-7; 11 nucleotides agree with TRBD2. Germline values: CDR1 LNHDA, CDR2 SQIVND (reference sequence). The V gene end was trimmed by 5 bases and the J gene end by 3 bases; junction bases not matched to a gene: 9. The CDR3 consists of 16 residues. In DNA form, the CDR3 reads TGTGCCAGTAGTGCGGCGGCTAGCGGGGGGATCTACGAGCAGTACTTC. Translating it yields CASSAAASGGIYEQYF.

The chain has TRBV10-3 and TRBJ1-1, with no clear D. Germline V gives CDR1 ENHRY, CDR2 SYGVKD. CDR3 size: 14 residues. Trimming pared 4 bases from V and 1 base from J, leaving 10 bases between. The CDR3 protein is CAISARGENTEAFF. The CDR3 DNA reads TGTGCCATCAGTGCTCGGGGAGAGAACACTGAAGCTTTCTTT.

The V and J genes are TRBV7-9 and TRBJ2-7, with 11 bases fitting TRBD2. CDR3 length: 12 residues. CDR1 is SEHNR and CDR2 is FQNEAQ in the germline V gene (reference sequence). The CDR3 coding sequence is TGTGCGACGGGACTAGCGGTATACGAGCAGTACTTC. Residues: CATGLAVYEQYF.